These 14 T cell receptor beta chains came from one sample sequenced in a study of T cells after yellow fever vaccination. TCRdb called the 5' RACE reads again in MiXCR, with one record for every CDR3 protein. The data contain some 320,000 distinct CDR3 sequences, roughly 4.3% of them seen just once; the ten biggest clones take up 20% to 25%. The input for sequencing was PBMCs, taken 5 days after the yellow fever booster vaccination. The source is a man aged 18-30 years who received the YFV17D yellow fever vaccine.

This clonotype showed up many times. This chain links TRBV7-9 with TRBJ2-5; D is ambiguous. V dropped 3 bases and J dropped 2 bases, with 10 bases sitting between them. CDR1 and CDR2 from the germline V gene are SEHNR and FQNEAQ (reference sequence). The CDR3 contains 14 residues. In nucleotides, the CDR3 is TGTGCCAGCAGCTTGAGCGATGGTCAAGAGACCCAGTACTTC. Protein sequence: CASSLSDGQETQYF.

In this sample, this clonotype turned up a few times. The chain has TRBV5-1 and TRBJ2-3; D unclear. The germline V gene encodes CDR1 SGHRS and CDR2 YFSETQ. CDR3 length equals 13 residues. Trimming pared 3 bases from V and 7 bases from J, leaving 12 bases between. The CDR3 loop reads CASSSDWGNTQYF. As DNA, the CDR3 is TGCGCCAGCAGCTCCGACTGGGGAAATACGCAGTATTTT. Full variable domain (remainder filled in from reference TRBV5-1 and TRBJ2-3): KAGVTQTPRYLIKTRGQQVTLSCSPISGHRSVSWYQQTPGQGLQFLFEYFSETQRNKGNFPGRFSGRQFSNSRSEMNVSTLELGDSALYLCASSSDWGNTQYFGPGTRLTVL.

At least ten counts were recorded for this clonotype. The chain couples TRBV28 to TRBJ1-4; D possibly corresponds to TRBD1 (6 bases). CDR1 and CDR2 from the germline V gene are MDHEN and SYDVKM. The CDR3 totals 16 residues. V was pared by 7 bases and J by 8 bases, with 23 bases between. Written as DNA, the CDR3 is TGTGCCAGCAACCCCCAAGACACCCAGGGGTGGGAAAAACTGTTTTTT. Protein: CASNPQDTQGWEKLFF.

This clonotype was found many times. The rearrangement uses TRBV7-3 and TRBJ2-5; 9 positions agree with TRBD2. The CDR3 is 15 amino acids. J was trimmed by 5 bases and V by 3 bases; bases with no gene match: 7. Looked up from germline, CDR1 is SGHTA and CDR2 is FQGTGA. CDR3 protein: CASSFAGGPLETQYF. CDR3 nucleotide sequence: TGTGCCAGCAGCTTCGCGGGGGGGCCTTTGGAGACCCAGTACTTC.

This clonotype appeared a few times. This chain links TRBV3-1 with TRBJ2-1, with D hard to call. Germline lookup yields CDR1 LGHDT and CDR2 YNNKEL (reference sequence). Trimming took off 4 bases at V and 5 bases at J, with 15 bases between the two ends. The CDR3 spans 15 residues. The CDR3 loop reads CASSPLSRHNNEQFF. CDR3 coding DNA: TGTGCCAGCAGCCCCCTATCCAGACACAACAATGAGCAGTTCTTC.

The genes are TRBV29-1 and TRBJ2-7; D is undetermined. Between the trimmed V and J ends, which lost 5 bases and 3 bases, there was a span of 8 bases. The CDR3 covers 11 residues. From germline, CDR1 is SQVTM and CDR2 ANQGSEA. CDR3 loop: CSVSSSYEQYF. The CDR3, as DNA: TGCAGCGTTTCCTCCAGCTACGAGCAGTACTTC.

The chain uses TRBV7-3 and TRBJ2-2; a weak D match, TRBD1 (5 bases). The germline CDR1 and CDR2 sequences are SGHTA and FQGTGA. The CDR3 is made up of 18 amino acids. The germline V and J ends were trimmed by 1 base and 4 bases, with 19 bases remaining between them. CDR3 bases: TGTGCCAGCAGCTTAATTTCTGTGGGGCTAGGCGGCACCGGGGAGCTGTTTTTT. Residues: CASSLISVGLGGTGELFF.

The CDR3 sequence is CASSDSLGRSPLHF. Written as DNA, the CDR3 is TGTGCCAGCAGCGACAGTTTGGGGCGTTCACCCCTCCACTTT. The V gene is TRBV7-9, the J gene TRBJ1-6, with D perhaps matching TRBD1 (5 bases). The CDR3 loop spans 14 amino acids. The germline V gene has CDR1 SEHNR and CDR2 FQNEAQ (reference sequence). Trimming pared 5 bases from V and 9 bases from J, leaving 14 bases between.

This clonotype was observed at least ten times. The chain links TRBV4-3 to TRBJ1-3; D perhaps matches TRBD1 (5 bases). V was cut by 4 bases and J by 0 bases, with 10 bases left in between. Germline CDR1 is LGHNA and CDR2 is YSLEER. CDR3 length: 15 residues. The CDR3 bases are TGCGCCAGCAGCCCGGGACTGAGCTCTGGAAACACCATATATTTT. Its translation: CASSPGLSSGNTIYF.

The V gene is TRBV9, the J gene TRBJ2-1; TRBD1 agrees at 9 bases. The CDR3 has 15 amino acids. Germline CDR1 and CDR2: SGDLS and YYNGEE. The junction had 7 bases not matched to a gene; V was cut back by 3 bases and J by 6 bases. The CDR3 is CASSGGTGLGNEQFF. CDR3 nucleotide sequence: TGTGCCAGCAGCGGGGGGACAGGGCTGGGCAATGAGCAGTTCTTC.

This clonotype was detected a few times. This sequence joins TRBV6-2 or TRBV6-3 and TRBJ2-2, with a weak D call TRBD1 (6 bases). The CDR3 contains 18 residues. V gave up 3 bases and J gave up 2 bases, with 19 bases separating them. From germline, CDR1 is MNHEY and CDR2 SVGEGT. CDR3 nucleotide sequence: TGTGCCAGCAGTTATCGCCAGGGGCGAGGATTTAACACCGGGGAGCTGTTTTTT. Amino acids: CASSYRQGRGFNTGELFF.

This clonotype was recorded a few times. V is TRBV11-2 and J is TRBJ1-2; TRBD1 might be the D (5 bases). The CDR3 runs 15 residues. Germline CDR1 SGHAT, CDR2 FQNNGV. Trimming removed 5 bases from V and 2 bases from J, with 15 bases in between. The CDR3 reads CASSQVKGPNYGYTF. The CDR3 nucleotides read TGTGCCAGCAGCCAGGTGAAGGGGCCCAACTATGGCTACACCTTC.

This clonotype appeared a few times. CDR3 nucleotide sequence: TGTGCCAGCAGCCGCGTAGGGGCCAACGTCCTGACTTTC. It specifies CASSRVGANVLTF. The chain links TRBV5-4 to TRBJ2-6; D is uncertain. Germline V gene sequence: CDR1 SGHNT, CDR2 YYREEE (reference sequence). V was pared by 4 bases and J by 4 bases, with 6 bases between. This CDR3 is 13 amino acids long.

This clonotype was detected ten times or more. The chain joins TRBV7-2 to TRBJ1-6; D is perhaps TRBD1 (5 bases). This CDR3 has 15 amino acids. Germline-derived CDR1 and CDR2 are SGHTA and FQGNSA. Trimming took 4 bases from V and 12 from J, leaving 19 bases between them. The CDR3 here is CASSSSGTPVRPLHF. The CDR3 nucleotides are TGTGCCAGCAGCTCATCCGGGACTCCAGTACGACCCCTCCACTTT. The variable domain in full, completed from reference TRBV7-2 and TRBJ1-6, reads GAGVSQSPSNKVTEKGKDVELRCDPISGHTALYWYRQSLGQGLEFLIYFQGNSAPDKSGLPSDRFSAERTGGSVSTLTIQRTQQEDSAVYLCASSSSGTPVRPLHFGNGTRLTVT.